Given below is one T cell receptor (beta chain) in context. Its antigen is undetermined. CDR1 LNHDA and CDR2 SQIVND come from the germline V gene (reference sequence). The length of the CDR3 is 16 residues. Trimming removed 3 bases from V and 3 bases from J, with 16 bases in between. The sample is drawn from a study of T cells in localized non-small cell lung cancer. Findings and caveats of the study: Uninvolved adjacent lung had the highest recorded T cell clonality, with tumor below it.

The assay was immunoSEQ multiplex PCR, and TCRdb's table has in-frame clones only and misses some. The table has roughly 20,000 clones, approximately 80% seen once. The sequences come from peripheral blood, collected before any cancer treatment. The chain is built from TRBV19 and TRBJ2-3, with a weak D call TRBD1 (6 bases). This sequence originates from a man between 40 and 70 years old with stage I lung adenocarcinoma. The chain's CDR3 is CASSIHPGEGTDTQYF. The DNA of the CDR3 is TGTGCCAGTAGTATTCATCCAGGGGAAGGGACAGATACGCAGTATTTT.